This TCR beta chain was found in a study of T cell repertoires in cytomegalovirus infection. To note about this clonotype: Its specificity is unknown.

MiXCR, applied by TCRdb to the reads, yields one record per CDR3 protein. The sample carries 700,000 to 950,000 distinct CDR3 sequences, 32% recorded once. Per the germline V gene, CDR1 is SGDLS and CDR2 is YYNGEE. V trimming: 3 bases; J trimming: 3 bases; junction bases outside the gene matches: 5. The CDR3 contains 15 residues. This specimen was cultured CD8+ T cells from PBMCs, taken from culture after CMV antigen stimulation. The chain recombines TRBV9 with TRBJ2-1; 8 bases line up with TRBD2. This receptor was obtained from a human donor in good health (CMV status not recorded). Some clones in this sample may be carry-over from other donors' samples. The CDR3 DNA reads TGTGCCAGCAGCGCCGGGGGGGCTGGCTACAATGAGCAGTTCTTC. This encodes CASSAGGAGYNEQFF.